This record covers a single T cell receptor (beta chain). Participant age was about 18 to 100 years, and participants resided in 24 US areas. How the authors handled the data: Estimates of nucleated cell counts were drawn from the amplification of reference gene primers. Profiled with immunoSEQ multiplex PCR; TCRdb holds only in-frame clones, not every one. V and J calls plus clone size are reproduced from that table; the DNA served to infer D and trimming. The sample lists a few hundred thousand clones, roughly nine tenths occurring once. The data are from a study of blood T cell repertoires in COVID-19. Overall study: T cells, B-cell-depleted T cells, or PBMCs provided the cDNA or gDNA that served as material.

This CDR3 is built from 15 residues. With V trimmed by 4 bases and J by 1 base, 2 bases remained unmatched. CDR1 and CDR2 from the germline V gene are LGHNT and FRNRAP. Material: PBMCs or T cells enriched from blood (not recorded which). This rearrangement joins TRBV12-5 to TRBJ2-2, with 8 bases lining up with TRBD1. This receptor was identified in a human donor in a cohort exposed to, infected with or recovered from COVID-19 (not recorded which). The donor label of this sample is uncertain. The CDR3 DNA reads TGTGCTAGTGGTTCCGGACAGGGGAACACCGGGGAGCTGTTTTTT. Its protein product is CASGSGQGNTGELFF.